The sequence of this T cell receptor beta chain was determined in a study of T cells in Graves' hyperthyroidism and ophthalmopathy. Overall study: The initial diagnosis was the point when peripheral blood was collected, ahead of any treatment.

Patients aged 18 to 65 had newly diagnosed hyperthyroidism that had lasted under 2 months. Not enrolled were patients with uncontrolled infection, other autoimmune disease, pregnancy or lactation. Diagnostic decisions used clinical symptoms, serum thyroxine and TRAb, thyroid ultrasound and orbital computed tomography. Researchers took RNA transcripts and amplified the TCR beta CDR3 regions from them. An initial round of RT-PCR targeting the TCR CDR3 relied on the HTBI primer set. MiXCR, applied by TCRdb to the multiplex PCR reads, yields one record per CDR3 protein. The data contain a few hundred thousand distinct CDR3 sequences, roughly 20% of them singletons. This CDR3 is 13 amino acids long. V lost 6 bases to trimming and J lost 5 bases, with 11 bases between them. Germline loops: CDR1 MNHEY, CDR2 SVGEGT. This clonotype was seen many times.

Sequenced: blood. This clonotype originated in a man aged 18 to 30 with Graves' hyperthyroidism. The V gene is TRBV6-2 or TRBV6-3, the J gene TRBJ1-5; no clear D. The CDR3: CASSLPPYQPQHF. In DNA, the CDR3 is TGTGCCAGCAGCTTACCCCCCTATCAGCCCCAGCATTTT.